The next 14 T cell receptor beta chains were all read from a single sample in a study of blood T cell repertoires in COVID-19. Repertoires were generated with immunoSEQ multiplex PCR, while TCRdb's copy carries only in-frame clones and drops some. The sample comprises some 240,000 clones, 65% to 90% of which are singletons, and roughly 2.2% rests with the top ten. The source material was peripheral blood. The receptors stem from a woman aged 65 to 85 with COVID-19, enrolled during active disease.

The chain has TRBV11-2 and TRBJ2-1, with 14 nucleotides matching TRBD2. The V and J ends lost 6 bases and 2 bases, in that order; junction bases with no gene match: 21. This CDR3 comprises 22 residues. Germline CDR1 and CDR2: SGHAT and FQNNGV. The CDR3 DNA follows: TGTGCCAGCAGTTTCAATCCGGGACTAGCGGGAGATCGCATTGGGACCTACAATGAGCAGTTCTTC. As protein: CASSFNPGLAGDRIGTYNEQFF. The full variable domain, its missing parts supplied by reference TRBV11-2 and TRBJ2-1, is EAGVAQSPRYKIIEKRQSVAFWCNPISGHATLYWYQQILGQGPKLLIQFQNNGVVDDSQLPKDRFSAERLKGVDSTLKIQPAKLEDSAVYLCASSFNPGLAGDRIGTYNEQFFGPGTRLTVL.

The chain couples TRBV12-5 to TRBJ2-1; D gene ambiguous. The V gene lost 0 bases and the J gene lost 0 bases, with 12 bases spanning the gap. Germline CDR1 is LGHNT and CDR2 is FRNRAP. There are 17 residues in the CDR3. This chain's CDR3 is CASGLVPTLSSYNEQFF. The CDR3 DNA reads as TGTGCTAGTGGTTTGGTACCGACACTGAGCTCCTACAATGAGCAGTTCTTC.

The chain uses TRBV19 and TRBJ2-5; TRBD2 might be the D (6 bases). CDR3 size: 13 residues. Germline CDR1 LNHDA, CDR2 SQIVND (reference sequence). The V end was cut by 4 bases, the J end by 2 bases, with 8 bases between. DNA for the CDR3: TGTGCCAGTAGTACCCGGGGGCAAGAGACCCAGTACTTC. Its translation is CASSTRGQETQYF.

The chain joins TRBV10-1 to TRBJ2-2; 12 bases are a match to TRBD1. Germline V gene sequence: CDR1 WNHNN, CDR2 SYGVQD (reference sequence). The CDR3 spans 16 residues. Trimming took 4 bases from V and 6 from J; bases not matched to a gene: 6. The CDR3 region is CASSALGQGAAGELFF. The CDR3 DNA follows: TGCGCCAGCAGTGCCCTGGGACAGGGGGCTGCCGGGGAGCTGTTTTTT.

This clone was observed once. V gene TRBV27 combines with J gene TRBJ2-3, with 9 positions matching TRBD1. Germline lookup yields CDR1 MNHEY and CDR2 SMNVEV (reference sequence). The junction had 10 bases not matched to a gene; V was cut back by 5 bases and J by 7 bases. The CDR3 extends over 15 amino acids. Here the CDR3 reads CASSTRDRESYTQYF. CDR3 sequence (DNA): TGTGCCAGCAGTACCCGGGACAGGGAATCATATACGCAGTATTTT.

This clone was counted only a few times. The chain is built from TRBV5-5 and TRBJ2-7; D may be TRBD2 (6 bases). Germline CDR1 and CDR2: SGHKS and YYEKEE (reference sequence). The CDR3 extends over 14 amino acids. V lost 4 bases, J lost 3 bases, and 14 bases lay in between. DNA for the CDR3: TGTGCCAGCAGCCCCCAAGGCGGGGACTACGAGCAGTACTTC. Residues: CASSPQGGDYEQYF.

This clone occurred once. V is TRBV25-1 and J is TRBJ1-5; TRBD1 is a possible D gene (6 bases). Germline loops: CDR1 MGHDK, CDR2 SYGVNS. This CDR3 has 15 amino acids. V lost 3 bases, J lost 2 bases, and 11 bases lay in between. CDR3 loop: CASSDGGAGNQPQHF. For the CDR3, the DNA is TGTGCCAGCAGTGATGGGGGCGCCGGCAATCAGCCCCAGCATTTT.

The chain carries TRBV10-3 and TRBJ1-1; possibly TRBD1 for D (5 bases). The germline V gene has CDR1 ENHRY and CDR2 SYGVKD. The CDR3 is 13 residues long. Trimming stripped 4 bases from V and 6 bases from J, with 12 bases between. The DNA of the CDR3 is TGTGCCATCAGTGGGCAGGGAGGCGCTGAAGCTTTCTTT. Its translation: CAISGQGGAEAFF.

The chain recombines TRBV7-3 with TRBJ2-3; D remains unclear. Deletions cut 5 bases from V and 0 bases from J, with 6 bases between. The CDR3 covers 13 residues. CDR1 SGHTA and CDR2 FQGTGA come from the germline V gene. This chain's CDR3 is CASSPVSTDTQYF. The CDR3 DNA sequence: TGTGCCAGCAGCCCTGTCAGCACAGATACGCAGTATTTT.

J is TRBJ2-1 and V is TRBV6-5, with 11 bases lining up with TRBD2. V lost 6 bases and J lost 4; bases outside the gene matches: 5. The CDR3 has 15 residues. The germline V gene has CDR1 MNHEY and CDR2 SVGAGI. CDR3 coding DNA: TGTGCCAGCAGGATGACTAGCGGGGCTTACAATGAGCAGTTCTTC. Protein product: CASRMTSGAYNEQFF.

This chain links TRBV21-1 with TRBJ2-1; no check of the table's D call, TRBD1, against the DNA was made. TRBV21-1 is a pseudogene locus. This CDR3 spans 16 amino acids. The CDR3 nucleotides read TGTGCCAGCAGCAAAGATGTGGGCTCTACGTACAATGAGCAGTTCTTC. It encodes CASSKDVGSTYNEQFF.

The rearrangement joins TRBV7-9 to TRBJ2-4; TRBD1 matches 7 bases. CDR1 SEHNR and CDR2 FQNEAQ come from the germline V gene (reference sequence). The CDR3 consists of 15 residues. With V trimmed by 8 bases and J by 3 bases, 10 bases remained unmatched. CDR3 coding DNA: TGTGCCAGCTCAGAGAGGGGGCAGGTCAAAAACATTCAGTACTTC. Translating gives CASSERGQVKNIQYF.

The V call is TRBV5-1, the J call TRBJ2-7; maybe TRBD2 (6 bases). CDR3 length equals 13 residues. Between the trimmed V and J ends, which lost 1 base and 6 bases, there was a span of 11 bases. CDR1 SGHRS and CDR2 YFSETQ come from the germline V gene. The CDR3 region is CASSLSRRGEQYF. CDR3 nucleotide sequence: TGCGCCAGCAGCTTGTCTCGGCGGGGCGAGCAGTACTTC.

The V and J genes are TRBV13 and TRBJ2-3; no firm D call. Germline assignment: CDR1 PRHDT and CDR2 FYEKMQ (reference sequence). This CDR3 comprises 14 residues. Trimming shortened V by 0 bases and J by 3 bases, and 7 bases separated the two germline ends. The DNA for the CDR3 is TGTGCCAGCAGCTTAGGGTTGCGAACAGATACGCAGTATTTT. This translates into CASSLGLRTDTQYF.